This TCR beta chain was documented in a study of blood T cell repertoires in COVID-19. In the original analysis: Reference gene primers were amplified, and this amplification served to estimate nucleated cell counts. Data came from immunoSEQ multiplex PCR; TCRdb stores just in-frame clones and leaves some out. V and J calls and clone size are those listed in that table; D and trimming were worked out from the DNA. The sample carries about 290,000 clones, 75% to 90% recorded once. Participants came from fewer than 25 US areas, aged roughly 18 to 89 years. Cohorts were assigned according to the clinical history that participants reported. The germline gives CDR1 SGHTA, CDR2 FQGNSA. The CDR3 contains 15 residues. The J segment lost 6 bases and the V segment lost 4 bases, leaving 6 bases of the junction unmatched.

The chain joins TRBV7-2 to TRBJ1-1; the match to TRBD1 covers 12 bases. Sequenced sample: PBMCs or T cells enriched from blood (not recorded which). This clonotype was sampled from a woman in her thirties or forties who had recovered from COVID-19. CDR3 amino acids: CASSYGTGGLAEAFF. CDR3 DNA sequence: TGTGCCAGCAGCTACGGGACAGGGGGCCTGGCTGAAGCTTTCTTT.